This T cell receptor beta chain comes out of a study of T cell responses to AZD1222 COVID-19 vaccine. The study's findings and limits: Nearly half of spike-specific TCRs reportedly go after variant regions that carry no mutations. Among vaccine-associated CD4 TCRs, coverage spanned spike, with dominance at 160-218 and 743-854. Donors, mostly white British, included more females; clonal diversity was possibly underestimated.

Method: immunoSEQ multiplex PCR; TCRdb's copy keeps in-frame clones and lacks some. Of fewer than 95,000 clones in the sample, 85% to 90% are singletons; the top ten hold roughly 29%. With regard to this clone: Antigen unknown.

The CDR3 consists of 13 residues. Per germline, CDR1 MNHNY and CDR2 SVGAGI (reference sequence). V was cut by 2 bases and J by 3 bases, with 8 bases left in between. The rearrangement uses TRBV6-6 and TRBJ2-7; TRBD2 is a possible D gene (5 bases). The receptor's source is an adult in good health. Sample: peripheral blood, taken on day 0 of AZD1222 vaccination. CDR3 protein: CASSYGGFYEQYF. The CDR3, as DNA: TGTGCCAGCAGTTACGGAGGTTTCTACGAGCAGTACTTC.